This record looks at one T cell receptor beta chain sequence and its context. Trimming removed 4 bases from V and 3 bases from J, with 10 bases in between. CDR1 is SGHDT and CDR2 is YYEEEE in the germline V gene. The CDR3 totals 13 residues. These data originate in a study of blood T cell repertoires in COVID-19. Measured with immunoSEQ multiplex PCR; TCRdb has only the in-frame clones, and not every one. The table shows 180,000 or so clones, with approximately 91% occurring only once. The sample consisted of peripheral blood. The chain combines TRBV5-6 with TRBJ1-1, with unresolved D. This clonotype was obtained from a man between 40 and 49 years old with acute or convalescent COVID-19. DNA for the CDR3: TGTGCCAGCAGCCCCCCAGGCTACACTGAAGCTTTCTTT. Translating gives CASSPPGYTEAFF.